This T cell receptor (beta chain) was profiled in a study of Graves' ophthalmopathy and Graves' hyperthyroidism. Study conclusions and caveats: Detected in blood as well were most expanded thyroid clonotypes with frequency above 0.001.

Deletions cut 3 bases from V and 5 bases from J, with 16 bases between. The CDR3 extends over 15 amino acids. The germline CDR1 and CDR2 sequences are SEHNR and FQNEAQ (reference sequence). Thyroid ultrasound, orbital computed tomography, TRAb, serum thyroxine and clinical symptoms formed the basis of diagnosis. Scientists amplified the TCR beta CDR3 regions from RNA transcripts. Second-round multiplex PCR came after a first-round RT-PCR that employed HTBI primers. TCRdb re-called the multiplex PCR reads with MiXCR, one entry per CDR3 protein. The sample carries over a million distinct CDR3 sequences, roughly two fifths recorded once. This clonotype was picked up one time. Its antigen is unknown.

Material: peripheral blood or thyroid tissue (not recorded which). This chain links TRBV7-9 with TRBJ2-5; TRBD2 might be the D (6 bases). This clonotype originated in an adult man with Graves' hyperthyroidism. The CDR3 coding sequence is TGTGCCAGCAGCTTGGCGGGAACACGGCGGGAGACCCAGTACTTC. Residues: CASSLAGTRRETQYF.